Reported below is one T cell receptor beta chain. This sample was included in a study of PD-L1 blockade in urothelial cancer. Trimming cost V 5 bases and J 1 base; bases outside gene matches: 4. Looked up from germline, CDR1 is MGHDK and CDR2 is SYGVNS. The CDR3 contains 15 residues. Spiked synthetic TCR analogs estimated absolute template abundance per PCR. The data were produced by immunoSEQ multiplex PCR, yet TCRdb's version contains in-frame clones alone and is incomplete. The data hold more than 30,000 clones, with about 89% observed a single time. Here the sequenced sample was PBMCs, taken around atezolizumab (anti-PD-L1) treatment. This chain connects TRBV25-1 to TRBJ2-2; 7 positions agree with TRBD2. The clonotype was recovered from a man aged 50-59 years with urothelial cancer. DNA of the CDR3: TGTGCCAGCAGTCGCGGGAGCCTGAACACCGGGGAGCTGTTTTTT. Translating gives CASSRGSLNTGELFF.